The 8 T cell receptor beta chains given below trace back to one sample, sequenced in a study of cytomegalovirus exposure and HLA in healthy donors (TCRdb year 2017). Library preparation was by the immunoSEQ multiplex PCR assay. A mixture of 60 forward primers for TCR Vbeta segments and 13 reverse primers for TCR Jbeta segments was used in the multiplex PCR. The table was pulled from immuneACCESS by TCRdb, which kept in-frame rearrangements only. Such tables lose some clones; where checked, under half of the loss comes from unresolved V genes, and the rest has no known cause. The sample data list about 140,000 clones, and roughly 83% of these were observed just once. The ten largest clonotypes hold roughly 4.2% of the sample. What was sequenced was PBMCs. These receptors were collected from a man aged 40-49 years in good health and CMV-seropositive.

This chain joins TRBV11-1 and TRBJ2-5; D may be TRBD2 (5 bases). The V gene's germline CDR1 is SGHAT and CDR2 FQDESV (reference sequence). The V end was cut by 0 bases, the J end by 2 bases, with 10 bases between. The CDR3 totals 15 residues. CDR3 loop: CASSLAITGQETQYF. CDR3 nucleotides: TGTGCCAGCAGCTTAGCGATCACGGGACAAGAGACCCAGTACTTC.

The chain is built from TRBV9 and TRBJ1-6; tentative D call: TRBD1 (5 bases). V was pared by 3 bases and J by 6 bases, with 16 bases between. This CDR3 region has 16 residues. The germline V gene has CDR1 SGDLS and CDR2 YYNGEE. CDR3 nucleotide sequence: TGTGCCAGCAGCGCCCTTTCGGACAACATTAATTCACCCCTCCACTTT. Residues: CASSALSDNINSPLHF. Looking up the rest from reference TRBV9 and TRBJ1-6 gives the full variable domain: DSGVTQTPKHLITATGQRVTLRCSPRSGDLSVYWYQQSLDQGLQFLIQYYNGEERAKGNILERFSAQQFPDLHSELNLSSLELGDSALYFCASSALSDNINSPLHFGNGTRLTVT.

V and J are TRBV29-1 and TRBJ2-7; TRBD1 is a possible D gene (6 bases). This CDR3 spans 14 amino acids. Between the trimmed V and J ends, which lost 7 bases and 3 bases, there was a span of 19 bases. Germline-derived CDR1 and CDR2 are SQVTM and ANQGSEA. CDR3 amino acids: CSALRAGDFYEQYF. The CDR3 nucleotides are TGCAGCGCCCTGAGGGCAGGGGATTTCTACGAGCAGTACTTC.

For the CDR3, the DNA is TGCGCCAGCAGCTTGGGAGACAGGGGGCGGGACGAGCAGTACTTC. Translation: CASSLGDRGRDEQYF. V gene TRBV5-1 combines with J gene TRBJ2-5; 10 bases align to TRBD1. The end of the DNA is better explained by TRBJ2-7, so the J call may be wrong. The CDR3 runs to 15 residues. Germline-derived CDR1 and CDR2 are SGHRS and YFSETQ.

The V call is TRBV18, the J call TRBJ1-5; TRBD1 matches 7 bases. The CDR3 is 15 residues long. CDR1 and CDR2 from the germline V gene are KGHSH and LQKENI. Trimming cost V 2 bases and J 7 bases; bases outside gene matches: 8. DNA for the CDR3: TGTGCCAGCTCACCAGGGACAGAGGGTTCGCAGCCCCAGCATTTT. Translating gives CASSPGTEGSQPQHF.

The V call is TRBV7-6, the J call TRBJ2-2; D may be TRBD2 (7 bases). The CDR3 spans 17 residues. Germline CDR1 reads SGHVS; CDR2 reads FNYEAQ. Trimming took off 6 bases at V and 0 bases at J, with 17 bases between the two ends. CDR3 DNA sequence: TGTGCCAGCAGGGATGGGAGCGGGACAACGAACACCGGGGAGCTGTTTTTT. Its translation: CASRDGSGTTNTGELFF.

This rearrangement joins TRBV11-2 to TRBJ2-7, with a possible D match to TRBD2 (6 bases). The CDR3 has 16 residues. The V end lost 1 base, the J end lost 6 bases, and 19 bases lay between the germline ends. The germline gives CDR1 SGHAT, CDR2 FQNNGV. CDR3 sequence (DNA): TGTGCCAGCAGCTTAGCCCCTCCGGACTACCCTCGCGAGCAGTACTTC. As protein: CASSLAPPDYPREQYF.

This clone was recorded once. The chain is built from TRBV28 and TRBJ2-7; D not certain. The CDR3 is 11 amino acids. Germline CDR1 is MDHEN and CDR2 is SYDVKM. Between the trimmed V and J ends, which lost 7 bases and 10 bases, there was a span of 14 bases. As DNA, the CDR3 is TGTGCCAGCAATTCCGCCCGGGTCCAGTACTTC. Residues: CASNSARVQYF. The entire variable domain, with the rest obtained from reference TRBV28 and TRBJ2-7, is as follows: DVKVTQSSRYLVKRTGEKVFLECVQDMDHENMFWYRQDPGLGLRLIYFSYDVKMKEKGDIPEGYSVSREKKERFSLILESASTNQTSMYLCASNSARVQYFGPGTRLTVT.